This T cell receptor (beta chain) was found in a study of shared clonotypes between healthy human individuals (dated by TCRdb to the early 2020s). Concerning the study at large: The cohort comprised a couple of women and a few men aged 18 to 49 years. For each donor, CD4 naive and CD4 memory were each given three plates, CD8 naive was given two plates, and CD8 memory was given one plate. To estimate repertoire size and how much clonotypes are shared between individuals, the study performed deep sequencing of blood TCR repertoires from a few healthy adults. To increase sequencing depth and limit assay-specific biases, TCR repertoire library preparation and sequencing were carried out by different laboratories using diverse techniques. Per donor, leukapheresis produced somewhere between about 0.94 and 9.5 billion PBMCs. Findings and caveats that apply to the study as a whole: When several donors were compared, the shared fraction of clonotypes was roughly 4.8% for naive CD4, over 3% for naive CD8, more than 2% for memory CD4, and less than 0.5% for memory CD8. Pairwise subsampling led to the expectation that sequencing depth would affect the degree of clonotype sharing among donors. Because the study included only a small number of donors, the genetic and exposure-history diversity represented was limited. Sampling was limited to blood, and TCR repertoires in tissue likely differ from TCR repertoires in blood. Compared with non-shared clonotypes, clonotypes shared by all four sorted-subset donors had higher generation probabilities. Estimated clonotype richness was generally larger for naive than for memory subsets. Rarefaction of sorted-subset datasets indicated incomplete sequencing despite the large sequencing depth.

V is pruned by 2 bases and J by 6 bases, leaving 7 bases of the junction without a gene match. Based on the germline V gene, the CDR1 and CDR2 sequences are KGHSH and LQKENI. From its cysteine to its phenylalanine, the CDR3 spans 16 amino acids. Only CDR3 DNA remains: 48 bases, in frame from the first base. Comment on this clone: What antigen it recognizes has not been identified. Base-call qualities are not available, and no considerably larger clone is one nucleotide away.

Using the deep immunoSEQ assay, TCR CDR3 regions were amplified from genomic DNA by multiplex PCR. Extracted genomic DNA from each cell subset was distributed evenly across all wells of several immunoSEQ 96-well plates, and each plate was treated as a replicate. Each replicate PCR for sorted subsets received roughly 0.2 ug genomic DNA, equal to about 30,000 T cell genomes. The purified libraries were quantified using a Qubit 3.0 fluorometer, sized with a Bioanalyzer 2100, and then quantified again using the KAPA Library Quantification kit. Every immunoSEQ 96-well plate was sequenced on a dedicated single-read 150-cycle Illumina NextSeq 550 flow cell. In the original analysis: Because the immunoSEQ output included only junctional sequences and no quality scores, the filtering could not be the same as the filtering used for full-length reads. Sequences were annotated with PyIR, a Python wrapper for IgBLAST v1.9, and V/J genes and CDR3 were assigned using IMGT germline references. Reads were removed for weak V/J assignments (E-value above 1e-6), missing CDR3, stop codons, out-of-frame junctions, or ambiguous translated residues. V3J clonotypes were defined by identical inferred V gene, J gene, and CDR3 amino acid sequence. Percentage overlap between repertoires was computed as shared unique clonotypes divided by the size of the smaller repertoire. Repertoire richness was assessed with RTK rarefaction, the Chao1 estimator, and Recon v2.1 estimates of unobserved clonotypes. For all TCRbeta clonotypes obtained by the gDNA method from several donors, generation probabilities were computed with OLGA. TCRdb holds this immuneACCESS table with in-frame rearrangements only. Some clones are missing; in checked studies, unresolved V genes explain under half, and the rest has no known cause. Clonal size and the V and J genes are those of that table, whereas D and trimming came from the DNA. The sample profile shows hundreds of thousands of clones; approximately 79% of them were found once. The ten biggest clones cover 10% of the sample.

Donors were healthy HIV-negative adults with no recently reported acute infections or vaccinations. Every donor was a Caucasian adult residing in Nashville, Tennessee, USA. Magnetic negative selection was used to enrich CD4+ T cells, after which naive cells were positively selected on CD45RA and the negative fraction became the memory subset. Blood was collected by leukapheresis, and PBMCs were isolated by Ficoll-Histopaque density gradient centrifugation and then cryopreserved in liquid nitrogen vapor phase. Purity and quantity of every magnetically sorted T cell population were checked by analytical flow cytometry. Each sorted fraction had its genomic DNA isolated and then quantified by UV absorbance on a Nanodrop 2000c.

This receptor was obtained from a man aged 25 to 45 in good health. The specimen sequenced was memory CD4+ T cells sorted from blood. In light of the paper, this sample's cell subset or site label describes: CD45RA-negative fraction. The V and J segments used are TRBV18 and TRBJ2-4, with 10 junctional bases fitting TRBD2. CDR3 sequence: CASSPVASGSRNIQYF. The nucleotide sequence reads as follows: TGTGCCAGCTCACCAGTCGCTAGCGGGAGCAGAAACATTCAGTACTTC.